This T cell receptor (beta chain) was recovered during a study of blood T cell repertoires in COVID-19. The V end lost 5 bases, the J end lost 0 bases, and 14 bases lay between the germline ends. Per germline, CDR1 LNHDA and CDR2 SQIVND (reference sequence). The CDR3 is made up of 16 amino acids. Generated by immunoSEQ multiplex PCR, the TCRdb table keeps only in-frame clones and is missing some. The sample has more than 250,000 clones, over 75% seen once. This clonotype was sampled from a man aged 45 to 65 with active or convalescent COVID-19. This chain joins TRBV19 and TRBJ2-4, with TRBD1 as a possible D gene (5 bases). The specimen sequenced was peripheral blood. CDR3 in amino acids: CASSSGQALAKNIQYF. CDR3 nucleotide sequence: TGTGCCAGTAGTTCCGGACAAGCTCTAGCCAAAAACATTCAGTACTTC.